The T cell receptor (beta chain) described here comes from a study of blood T cell repertoires in COVID-19. At the level of the study: There were acute and convalescent COVID-19 samples, and they came from the United States, Italy and Spain. T cells, B-cell-depleted T cells, or PBMCs provided the cDNA or gDNA that served as material.

This CDR3 region has 16 residues. In germline, CDR1 is SGHTA, CDR2 FQGTGA. V trimming: 5 bases; J trimming: 1 base; junction bases outside the gene matches: 6. This table comes from immunoSEQ multiplex PCR, and its TCRdb copy is limited to in-frame clones, with some not included. The sample carries 210,000 or so clones, around 90% recorded once. The chain carries TRBV7-3 and TRBJ1-2; 11 bases line up with TRBD1. Sequencing was done on a sample of peripheral blood. The receptor was derived from a man aged 25 to 45 with COVID-19, enrolled during active disease. The CDR3: CASSALGTGGNYGYTF. CDR3 coding DNA: TGTGCCAGCAGCGCCCTGGGGACAGGGGGTAACTATGGCTACACCTTC.